This T cell receptor beta chain was captured in a study of T cell responses to AZD1222 COVID-19 vaccine. Regarding this clone: The antigen is not known.

Some clones are missing from TCRdb's copy, which holds only in-frame ones; the method was immunoSEQ multiplex PCR. The sample contains approximately 110,000 clones, 88% of which appear only once. Study-wide results and limits: Every sample of the repertoires postdated the peak T cell response. Clonal diversity was possibly underestimated, and white British individuals and females predominated among donors. Spike-specific TCR depth and breadth grew after two AZD1222 doses.

This CDR3 spans 12 amino acids. The germline CDR1 and CDR2 sequences are MDHEN and SYDVKM. Trimming left V 5 bases short and J 3 bases short, with 8 bases between. The sequence was collected from an adult in good health. This sample comprised peripheral blood, obtained on day 0 of MenACWY control vaccination. V and J are TRBV28 and TRBJ2-7, with a tentative D call TRBD1 (6 bases). Here the CDR3 reads CASSPDSYEQYF. The CDR3 DNA sequence: TGTGCCAGCAGTCCGGACAGCTACGAGCAGTACTTC.